This TCR beta chain stems from a study of T cell responses to AZD1222 COVID-19 vaccine. This clone was observed a single time. Looked up from germline, CDR1 is MNHEY and CDR2 is SVGAGI. The V and J ends lost 2 bases and 1 base, in that order; junction bases with no gene match: 2. The CDR3 totals 14 residues. The protocol was immunoSEQ multiplex PCR, while the TCRdb copy is restricted to in-frame clones and leaves out a portion. The sample lists some 110,000 clones, about 90% occurring once. The clonotype was recovered from an adult in good health. The sample consisted of peripheral blood, taken on day 0 of AZD1222 vaccination. The chain carries TRBV6-5 and TRBJ2-7; 7 bases are a match to TRBD1. As DNA, the CDR3 is TGTGCCAGCAGTTACGGCAGGGGGTCCTACGAGCAGTACTTC. Its protein is CASSYGRGSYEQYF.